These 4 T cell receptor beta chains originate from one sample sequenced in a study of early T cells in non-severe SARS-CoV-2 infection. In TCRdb, the 5' RACE reads were re-called with MiXCR into one record per CDR3 protein. The sample has tens of thousands of distinct CDR3 sequences, more than 15% seen once; the top ten hold almost 9%. This specimen was whole blood, taken at baseline. The receptor source for this set is an adult who was a healthcare worker with PCR-confirmed SARS-CoV-2 infection or an uninfected control (not recorded which).

In this sample, this clonotype turned up many times. The chain is built from TRBV20-1 and TRBJ2-5; D not certain. CDR1 is DFQATT, CDR2 SNEGSKA, per germline (reference sequence). The CDR3 contains 14 residues. Deletions cut 4 bases from V and 5 bases from J, with 17 bases between. CDR3 coding DNA: TGCAGTGCTACACGGAGCCACTACCGGGAGACCCAGTACTTC. Translation gives CSATRSHYRETQYF.

This clonotype has just a few counts. The chain is built from TRBV7-6 and TRBJ1-6; 7 nucleotides match TRBD1. Germline CDR1 and CDR2: SGHVS and FNYEAQ. This CDR3 has 16 amino acids. The ends lost 2 bases at V and 7 bases at J; junction bases unmatched: 8. The CDR3 DNA sequence: TGTGCCAGCAGCTTAACGAGACAGGGAGGAAATTCACCCCTCCACTTT. Its protein product is CASSLTRQGGNSPLHF.

The chain uses TRBV5-4 and TRBJ2-5; 11 nucleotides agree with TRBD2. The CDR3 has 16 amino acids. V gave up 4 bases and J gave up 2 bases; unmatched junction bases: 7. CDR1 is SGHNT and CDR2 is YYREEE in the germline V gene (reference sequence). The CDR3 region is CASSPRTSGRQETQYF. DNA for the CDR3: TGTGCCAGCAGCCCCCGGACTAGCGGGCGACAAGAGACCCAGTACTTC.

The chain combines TRBV6-5 with TRBJ1-2, with D unresolved. The CDR3 spans 13 residues. The V end was cut by 6 bases, the J end by 3 bases, with 11 bases between. Germline loops: CDR1 MNHEY, CDR2 SVGAGI. CDR3 sequence reads: CASSFSPYYGYTF. For the CDR3, the DNA is TGTGCCAGCAGCTTCTCACCGTACTATGGCTACACCTTC.